Listed below are T cell receptor beta chains from one sample, sequenced in a study of T-cell memory formation after mild COVID-19. A single record per CDR3 protein comes from TCRdb applying MiXCR to the 5' RACE reads. Counted here are roughly 350,000 distinct CDR3 sequences, approximately 29% occurring once; the ten biggest clones make up approximately 13%. The source material was PBMCs or a T cell subset sorted from them (not recorded which). Receptor source: an adult woman who had mild COVID-19 (a few samples of this study predate the infection). Cell type and time point are not known. Each CDR3 is given with its conserved first and last residue. Fields, in order: V gene, clone size, D gene, J gene, CDR3 protein, CDR3 DNA. The D gene is left open where the match is weak. Part of the rows lack a size; the others show once, few, many or a class for expanded clones.

TRBV7-9	-	-	TRBJ2-5	CASSSPVQTRGTQYF	TGTGCCAGCAGCTCCCCCGTCCAGACTCGGGGGACCCAGTACTTC
TRBV4-1	-	-	TRBJ2-7	CASSQDLAGMGFEQYF	TGCGCCAGCAGCCAAGATTTGGCTGGGATGGGTTTCGAGCAGTACTTC
TRBV3-1	once	-	TRBJ1-1	CASSPGPTEAFF	TGTGCCAGCAGCCCCGGGCCCACTGAAGCTTTCTTT
TRBV5-1	-	-	TRBJ2-1	CASSLVTGNEQFF	TGCGCCAGCAGCCTTGTAACGGGAAATGAGCAGTTCTTC
TRBV5-6	-	TRBD1	TRBJ1-1	CASKPGQGPNTEAFF	TGTGCCAGCAAGCCCGGACAGGGACCGAACACTGAAGCTTTCTTT
TRBV4-1	-	TRBD1	TRBJ2-1	CASSPGQGYEQFF	TGCGCCAGCAGCCCGGGACAGGGGTATGAGCAGTTCTTC
TRBV4-1	-	TRBD1	TRBJ2-7	CASSQLPGQGLNEQYF	TGCGCCAGCAGCCAACTACCGGGACAGGGTCTTAACGAGCAGTACTTC
TRBV7-9	few	-	TRBJ1-3	CASSLQGTGNTIYF	TGTGCCAGCAGCTTACAGGGGACTGGAAACACCATATATTTT
TRBV12-3/TRBV12-4	-	-	TRBJ1-2	CASSLRGSDYGYTF	TGTGCCAGCAGTTTACGAGGGAGCGACTATGGCTACACCTTC
TRBV18	-	-	TRBJ2-1	CASSPLVVQGRVYNEQFF	TGTGCCAGCTCACCACTTGTTGTACAGGGCAGGGTGTACAATGAGCAGTTCTTC
TRBV7-6	once	-	TRBJ1-4	CASSRRTTGPVANEKLFF	TGTGCCAGCAGCCGGCGGACAACAGGGCCGGTGGCTAATGAAAAACTGTTTTTT
TRBV12-3/TRBV12-4	-	TRBD1	TRBJ1-1	CASTRTGANAEAFF	TGTGCCAGCACCAGGACAGGGGCCAACGCTGAAGCTTTCTTT
TRBV18	-	TRBD1	TRBJ2-6	CASSPGQVGSGANVLTF	TGTGCCAGCTCGCCGGGACAGGTGGGCTCTGGGGCCAACGTCCTGACTTTC
TRBV4-1	-	-	TRBJ2-7	CASSQTRDGAYEQYF	TGCGCCAGCAGCCAGACCCGGGACGGTGCCTACGAGCAGTACTTC
TRBV9	-	TRBD2	TRBJ2-2	CASSLLAGGSTGQLFF	TGTGCCAGCAGCCTTTTAGCGGGAGGGAGCACCGGGCAGCTGTTTTTT
TRBV5-1	few	TRBD2	TRBJ2-5	CASKKGSGSEETQYF	TGCGCCAGCAAGAAGGGTAGCGGGAGTGAAGAGACCCAGTACTTC
TRBV7-2	few	-	TRBJ2-7	CASSLNSGHEQYF	TGTGCCAGCAGCTTAAATTCGGGCCACGAGCAGTACTTC
TRBV4-1	few	-	TRBJ2-7	CASSRQGGLYEQYF	TGCGCCAGCAGCCGACAGGGAGGGCTCTACGAGCAGTACTTC
TRBV6-1	-	TRBD1	TRBJ2-1	CASSEADRGHNEQFF	TGTGCCAGCAGTGAAGCTGACAGGGGTCACAATGAGCAGTTCTTC
TRBV19	few	TRBD2	TRBJ2-5	CASSIVGGGQETQYF	TGTGCCAGTAGTATAGTTGGCGGGGGGCAGGAGACCCAGTACTTC
TRBV6-5	-	-	TRBJ1-5	CASSYWVGQPQHF	TGTGCCAGCAGTTACTGGGTAGGGCAGCCCCAGCATTTT
TRBV7-9	-	TRBD2	TRBJ2-3	CASSQRAGGITDTQYF	TGTGCCAGCAGCCAACGGGCGGGAGGGATCACAGATACGCAGTATTTT